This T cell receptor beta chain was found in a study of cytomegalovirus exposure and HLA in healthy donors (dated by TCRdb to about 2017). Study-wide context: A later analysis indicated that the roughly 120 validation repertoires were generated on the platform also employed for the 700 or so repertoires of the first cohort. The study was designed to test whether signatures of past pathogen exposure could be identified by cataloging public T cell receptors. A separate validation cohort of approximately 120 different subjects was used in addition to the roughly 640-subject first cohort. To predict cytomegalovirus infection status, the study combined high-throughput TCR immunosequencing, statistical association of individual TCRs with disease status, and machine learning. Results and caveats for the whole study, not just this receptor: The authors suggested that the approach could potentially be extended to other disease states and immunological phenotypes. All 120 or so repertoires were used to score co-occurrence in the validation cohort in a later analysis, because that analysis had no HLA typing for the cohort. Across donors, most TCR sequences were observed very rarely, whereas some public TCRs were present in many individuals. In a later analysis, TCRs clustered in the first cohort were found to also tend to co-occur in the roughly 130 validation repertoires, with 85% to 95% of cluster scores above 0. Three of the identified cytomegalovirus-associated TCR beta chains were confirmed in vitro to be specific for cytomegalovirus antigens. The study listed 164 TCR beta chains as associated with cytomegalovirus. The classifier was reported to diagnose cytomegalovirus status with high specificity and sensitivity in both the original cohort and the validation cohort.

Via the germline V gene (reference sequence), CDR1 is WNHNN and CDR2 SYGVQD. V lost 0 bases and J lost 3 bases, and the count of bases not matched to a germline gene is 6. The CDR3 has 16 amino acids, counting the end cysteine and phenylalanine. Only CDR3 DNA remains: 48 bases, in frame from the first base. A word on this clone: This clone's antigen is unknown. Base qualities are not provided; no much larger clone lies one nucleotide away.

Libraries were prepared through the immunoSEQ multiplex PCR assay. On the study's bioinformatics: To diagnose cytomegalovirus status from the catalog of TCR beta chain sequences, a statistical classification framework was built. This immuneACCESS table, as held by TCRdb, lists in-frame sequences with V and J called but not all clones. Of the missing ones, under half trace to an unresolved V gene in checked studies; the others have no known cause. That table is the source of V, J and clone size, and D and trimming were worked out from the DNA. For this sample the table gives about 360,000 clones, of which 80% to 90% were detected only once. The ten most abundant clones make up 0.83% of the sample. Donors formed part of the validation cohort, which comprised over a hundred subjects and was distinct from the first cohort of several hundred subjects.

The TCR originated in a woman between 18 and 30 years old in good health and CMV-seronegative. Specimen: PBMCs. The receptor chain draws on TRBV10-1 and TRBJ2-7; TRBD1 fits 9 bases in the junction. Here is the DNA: TGCGCCAGCAGTGAGTCAACAGGGGGCCGCGGCTACGAGCAGTACTTC. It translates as CASSESTGGRGYEQYF.